This TCR beta chain was profiled in a study of T cell changes during pregnancy in multiple sclerosis. From germline, CDR1 is SGHRS and CDR2 YFSETQ. V lost 3 bases to trimming and J lost 6 bases; unmatched junction nucleotides: 12. The CDR3 runs 16 residues. The repertoire was sequenced with immunoSEQ multiplex PCR; TCRdb's copy has only in-frame clones and lacks some. Of tens of thousands of clones listed, 90% to 95% are singletons. The source of this sequence is a female donor with multiple sclerosis, enrolled in a pregnancy study. This rearrangement joins TRBV5-1 to TRBJ2-7, with 10 bases aligning to TRBD1. The source was CD8+ T cells from peripheral blood mononuclear cells, collected in the third trimester of pregnancy. CDR3: CASSSDFGTGVLEQYF. CDR3 DNA sequence: TGCGCCAGCAGCTCCGATTTTGGGACAGGGGTTCTCGAGCAGTACTTC.